One sample yielded the 30 T cell receptor beta chains listed below, sequenced in a study of blood T cell repertoires in COVID-19. Sequencing used immunoSEQ multiplex PCR; TCRdb keeps in-frame clones, though not all of them. The sample lists approximately 59,000 clones, more than 75% occurring once. The specimen was peripheral blood. These receptors all come from a man aged 35-49 years with active COVID-19.

The chain couples TRBV2 to TRBJ2-1; D may be TRBD1 (6 bases). The germline gives CDR1 SNHLY, CDR2 FYNNEI. This CDR3 is built from 19 residues. The V end lost 0 bases, the J end lost 3 bases, and 21 bases lay between the germline ends. Written as DNA, the CDR3 is TGTGCCAGCAGTGAAGCGGGAATACCTTCAGGGGAAGACTACAATGAGCAGTTCTTC. Amino acids: CASSEAGIPSGEDYNEQFF. The full variable domain, completed using reference TRBV2 and TRBJ2-1, is EPEVTQTPSHQVTQMGQEVILRCVPISNHLYFYWYRQILGQKVEFLVSFYNNEISEKSEIFDDQFSVERPDGSNFTLKIRSTKLEDSAMYFCASSEAGIPSGEDYNEQFFGPGTRLTVL.

CDR3 in amino acids: CASSLARTWVGDEQFF. The CDR3, as DNA: TGCGCCAGCAGCTTGGCTAGGACGTGGGTCGGGGATGAGCAGTTCTTC. The chain has TRBV5-1 and TRBJ2-1, with a tentative D call TRBD2 (5 bases). The CDR3 length is 16 residues. Looked up from germline, CDR1 is SGHRS and CDR2 is YFSETQ. The V end lost 0 bases, the J end lost 8 bases, and 18 bases lay between the germline ends.

This rearrangement joins TRBV15 to TRBJ2-4, with 8 bases fitting TRBD1. V trimming: 5 bases; J trimming: 6 bases; junction bases outside the gene matches: 15. CDR3 length equals 17 residues. Germline CDR1 is LNHNV and CDR2 is YYDKDF (reference sequence). DNA for the CDR3: TGTGCCACCAGCTCCCTCACGTTCGGACAGGGCGGAAACATTCAGTACTTC. Protein sequence: CATSSLTFGQGGNIQYF.

About this clone: Different DNA sequences within this sample yield the same CDR3. The chain carries TRBV5-1 and TRBJ2-7; 11 nucleotides align to TRBD1. CDR1 is SGHRS and CDR2 is YFSETQ in the germline V gene. The CDR3 length is 14 residues. V was clipped by 4 bases and J by 4 bases; unmatched bases: 4. The CDR3 sequence: CASSLGQGAYEQYF. The CDR3 coding sequence is TGCGCCAGCAGCCTAGGACAGGGGGCATACGAGCAGTACTTC.

This chain connects TRBV4-2 to TRBJ1-1, with 7 bases identical to TRBD1. J was trimmed by 8 bases and V by 3 bases; bases with no gene match: 9. The CDR3 has 14 residues. Germline CDR1 is LGHNA and CDR2 is YNFKEQ. The CDR3 sequence is CASSHISGTAEAFF. Written as DNA, the CDR3 is TGTGCCAGCAGCCATATCTCCGGGACAGCCGAAGCTTTCTTT.

This sequence joins TRBV6-2 or TRBV6-3 and TRBJ2-5; 10 bases align to TRBD1. The V and J ends lost 6 bases and 2 bases, in that order; junction bases with no gene match: 3. The germline V gene has CDR1 MNHEY and CDR2 SVGEGT. CDR3 length equals 14 residues. The CDR3 reads CASSLDRGQETQYF. CDR3 nucleotide sequence: TGTGCCAGCAGCCTGGACAGGGGGCAAGAGACCCAGTACTTC.

The chain couples TRBV2 to TRBJ1-5, with a tentative D call TRBD1 (6 bases). Germline CDR1 reads SNHLY; CDR2 reads FYNNEI. The CDR3 length is 13 residues. V lost 3 bases to trimming and J lost 4 bases, with 7 bases between them. CDR3 sequence reads: CASSEGANQPQHF. DNA of the CDR3: TGTGCCAGCAGTGAGGGGGCTAATCAGCCCCAGCATTTT.

V and J are TRBV14 and TRBJ1-2; 10 positions match TRBD1. The CDR3 sequence is 16 residues long. The V gene end was trimmed by 4 bases and the J gene end by 0 bases; junction bases not matched to a gene: 5. Germline V lookup: CDR1 SGHDN, CDR2 FVKESK. For the CDR3, the DNA is TGTGCCAGCAGCCGGGGACAGGGGCCTTCTAACTATGGCTACACCTTC. This codes for CASSRGQGPSNYGYTF.

The rearrangement uses TRBV6-6 and TRBJ2-7; D gene unclear. The CDR3 extends over 13 amino acids. Trimming stripped 8 bases from V and 2 bases from J, with 13 bases between. Germline values: CDR1 MNHNY, CDR2 SVGAGI (reference sequence). The DNA of the CDR3 is TGTGCCAGCCGTGGTCAGGATACCTACGAGCAGTACTTC. As protein: CASRGQDTYEQYF.

The chain joins TRBV7-9 to TRBJ1-5; D is perhaps TRBD1 (5 bases). V was shortened by 5 bases and J by 5 bases, with 19 bases between the two germline ends. Germline loops: CDR1 SEHNR, CDR2 FQNEAQ (reference sequence). This CDR3 has 16 amino acids. Here the CDR3 reads CASSHTLQGPDQPQHF. DNA of the CDR3: TGTGCCAGCAGCCATACTCTCCAGGGCCCCGATCAGCCCCAGCATTTT.

This clone was recorded once. The CDR3 protein is CASSVDGGTPSDTQYF. The CDR3 nucleotides are TGTGCCAGCAGCGTAGATGGCGGGACCCCTTCTGATACGCAGTATTTT. The genes are TRBV9 and TRBJ2-3, with D perhaps TRBD2 (6 bases). Germline values: CDR1 SGDLS, CDR2 YYNGEE. V lost 0 bases and J lost 6, with 17 bases in between. The CDR3 contains 16 residues. Supplemented by reference TRBV9 and TRBJ2-3, the full variable domain reads DSGVTQTPKHLITATGQRVTLRCSPRSGDLSVYWYQQSLDQGLQFLIQYYNGEERAKGNILERFSAQQFPDLHSELNLSSLELGDSALYFCASSVDGGTPSDTQYFGPGTRLTVL.

This sequence joins TRBV9 and TRBJ1-5; 7 bases match TRBD1. V lost 4 bases and J lost 2; bases outside the gene matches: 6. CDR1 and CDR2 (germline): SGDLS, YYNGEE. This CDR3 spans 15 amino acids. The CDR3 nucleotides are TGTGCCAGCAGCAACACAGGGGATGGCAATCAGCCCCAGCATTTT. Translation: CASSNTGDGNQPQHF.

V and J are TRBV3-1 (or the pseudogene TRBV3-2) and TRBJ2-3; TRBD2 aligns across 14 bases. CDR3 length: 16 amino acids. After removal of 4 bases from V and 5 bases from J, the junction contained 5 bases not matched to a gene. Germline CDR1 LGHDT, CDR2 YNNKEL (reference sequence). The CDR3 loop is CASSPTSGRARDTQYF. As DNA, the CDR3 is TGTGCCAGCAGCCCGACTAGCGGGAGGGCCCGAGATACGCAGTATTTT.

The genes are TRBV5-4 and TRBJ1-2; 9 bases are shared with TRBD1. Germline V gene sequence: CDR1 SGHNT, CDR2 YYREEE (reference sequence). J gave up 3 bases and V 4 bases, and 1 base lay outside the gene matches. The CDR3 runs 13 residues. The CDR3 DNA follows: TGTGCCAGCAGCCGGGACAGGGACTATGGCTACACCTTC. Amino acids: CASSRDRDYGYTF.

This clone has just one count. The gene calls are TRBV11-2 and TRBJ2-1; the D gene is possibly TRBD1 (5 bases). The CDR3 spans 14 residues. V lost 2 bases to trimming and J lost 11 bases, with 16 bases between them. CDR1 and CDR2 from the germline V gene are SGHAT and FQNNGV. CDR3 protein: CASSLPPPDRKQFF. As DNA, the CDR3 is TGTGCCAGCAGCTTACCCCCCCCAGACAGAAAGCAGTTCTTC.

V usage is TRBV5-1 and J usage is TRBJ2-7; 10 bases match TRBD2. The CDR3 spans 15 residues. Germline trimming cut 4 bases from V and 5 bases from J; bases unmatched to any gene: 9. Looked up from germline, CDR1 is SGHRS and CDR2 is YFSETQ. CDR3 DNA sequence: TGCGCCAGCAGCCCACAAGCGGGAGGGCCCCACGAGCAGTACTTC. Translating gives CASSPQAGGPHEQYF.

CDR3: CAWGEILETQYF. CDR3 nucleotides: TGTGCCTGGGGCGAGATTCTGGAGACCCAGTACTTC. The genes are TRBV30 and TRBJ2-5; D is unclear. V was clipped by 5 bases and J by 5 bases, with 12 bases between them. Germline V CDR1 and CDR2: GTSNPN, SVGIG (reference sequence). The CDR3 has 12 amino acids.

The rearrangement joins TRBV6-5 to TRBJ1-3; no firm D call. CDR3 size: 12 residues. Trimming pared 8 bases from V and 3 bases from J, leaving 8 bases between. CDR1 and CDR2 from the germline V gene are MNHEY and SVGAGI. This CDR3 reads CASQTDGNTIYF. DNA for the CDR3: TGTGCCAGCCAAACAGATGGAAACACCATATATTTT.

The V and J genes are TRBV30 and TRBJ2-1; 10 bases are a match to TRBD2. The junction had 7 bases not matched to a gene; V was cut back by 1 base and J by 10 bases. Looked up from germline, CDR1 is GTSNPN and CDR2 is SVGIG (reference sequence). This CDR3 spans 14 amino acids. CDR3: CAWSGLAGDEEQFF. CDR3 bases: TGTGCCTGGAGTGGGCTAGCGGGAGACGAGGAGCAGTTCTTC.

The chain carries TRBV6-6 and TRBJ1-6; D perhaps matches TRBD1 (6 bases). This CDR3 contains 14 residues. The V end lost 8 bases, the J end lost 9 bases, and 17 bases lay between the germline ends. Germline values: CDR1 MNHNY, CDR2 SVGAGI (reference sequence). DNA of the CDR3: TGTGCCAGCCTCTTCGACAGGAGGTTTTCACCCCTCCACTTT. It encodes CASLFDRRFSPLHF.

In nucleotides, the CDR3 is TGTGCCAGCAGCTTAATACCCCGGGGACTAGCGGGAGGGCGGGAGACCCAGTACTTC. Translating it yields CASSLIPRGLAGGRETQYF. V and J are TRBV7-2 and TRBJ2-5; 16 bases fit TRBD2. The CDR3 is made up of 19 amino acids. Germline trimming cut 2 bases from V and 5 bases from J; bases unmatched to any gene: 11. The germline gives CDR1 SGHTA, CDR2 FQGNSA.

This clone was counted once. This sequence joins TRBV9 and TRBJ2-5, with D perhaps TRBD2 (5 bases). Germline CDR1 reads SGDLS; CDR2 reads YYNGEE. This CDR3 has 15 amino acids. V shed 0 bases and J shed 1 base, with 10 bases lying between them. CDR3 amino acids: CASSVDGNLQETQYF. Here the CDR3 DNA reads TGTGCCAGCAGCGTAGACGGGAACCTCCAAGAGACCCAGTACTTC.

The chain couples TRBV6-6 to TRBJ2-1, with D possibly matching TRBD2 (6 bases). The CDR3 is 14 residues long. The V end lost 4 bases, the J end lost 4 bases, and 11 bases lay between the germline ends. The germline V gene has CDR1 MNHNY and CDR2 SVGAGI (reference sequence). CDR3 sequence (DNA): TGTGCCAGCAGTTCTCTCGGGGGTTACAATGAGCAGTTCTTC. Its protein product is CASSSLGGYNEQFF.

This chain connects TRBV7-8 to TRBJ2-7; 9 nucleotides match TRBD2. J was trimmed by 5 bases and V by 2 bases; bases with no gene match: 19. This CDR3 contains 19 residues. CDR1 is SGHVS and CDR2 is FQNEAQ in the germline V gene. The CDR3 protein is CASSLKRSSYLAGRHEQYF. The CDR3 DNA reads TGTGCCAGCAGCTTAAAGAGGTCGTCGTACCTAGCGGGACGGCACGAGCAGTACTTC.

The rearrangement joins TRBV7-3 to TRBJ2-3, with a tentative D call TRBD2 (5 bases). The V gene's germline CDR1 is SGHTA and CDR2 FQGTGA. The germline V and J ends were trimmed by 1 base and 4 bases, with 12 bases remaining between them. CDR3 length equals 15 residues. Here the CDR3 reads CASSLSLARADTQYF. The DNA for the CDR3 is TGTGCCAGCAGCTTAAGCCTAGCTAGAGCAGATACGCAGTATTTT.

For the CDR3, the DNA is TGTGCCAGCAGCTTAGTGCTAGCGGGACCCTACGAGCAGTACTTC. Encoded protein: CASSLVLAGPYEQYF. The rearrangement uses TRBV7-8 and TRBJ2-7; the match to TRBD2 covers 9 bases. Germline lookup yields CDR1 SGHVS and CDR2 FQNEAQ. The V and J ends lost 1 base and 2 bases, in that order; junction bases with no gene match: 3. CDR3 size: 15 residues.

This chain connects TRBV2 to TRBJ1-5; D gene uncertain. V lost 2 bases, J lost 4 bases, and 12 bases lay in between. Germline values: CDR1 SNHLY, CDR2 FYNNEI. CDR3 size: 15 residues. The CDR3 reads CASSEWANPNQPQHF. CDR3 sequence (DNA): TGTGCCAGCAGTGAATGGGCAAACCCGAATCAGCCCCAGCATTTT.

The chain couples TRBV6-2 or TRBV6-3 to TRBJ1-1; D ambiguous. Trimming took 0 bases from V and 3 from J, leaving 8 bases between them. Germline CDR1 and CDR2: MNHEY and SVGEGT. CDR3 length: 14 amino acids. CDR3 bases: TGTGCCAGCAGTTACTCCGCCGGGGACACTGAAGCTTTCTTT. This codes for CASSYSAGDTEAFF.

The chain carries TRBV14 and TRBJ2-7; 12 bases agree with TRBD2. The CDR3 contains 16 residues. Losses at the gene ends were 4 bases for V and 3 bases for J; bases not matched to a gene: 7. Germline V gene sequence: CDR1 SGHDN, CDR2 FVKESK. CDR3 loop: CASSRTGLAGIYEQYF. DNA of the CDR3: TGTGCCAGCAGCCGGACAGGACTAGCGGGAATCTACGAGCAGTACTTC. Drawing the rest from reference TRBV14 and TRBJ2-7, the complete variable domain is EAGVTQFPSHSVIEKGQTVTLRCDPISGHDNLYWYRRVMGKEIKFLLHFVKESKQDESGMPNNRFLAERTGGTYSTLKVQPAELEDSGVYFCASSRTGLAGIYEQYFGPGTRLTVT.

V and J are TRBV7-2 and TRBJ2-7; 12 bases fit TRBD2. There are 15 residues in the CDR3. In germline, CDR1 is SGHTA, CDR2 FQGNSA. With 5 bases clipped from V and 6 bases from J, the junction kept 8 bases outside the gene matches. CDR3 sequence reads: CASSQTSGSGLEQYF. The CDR3 nucleotides read TGTGCCAGCAGCCAGACTAGCGGGAGCGGGCTCGAGCAGTACTTC.